This T cell receptor (beta chain) was sequenced during a study of blood T cell repertoires in COVID-19. Study-level background: Whether acute or convalescent, the COVID-19 samples came from the United States, Italy and Spain. The analysed material was cDNA or gDNA that came from T cells, B-cell-depleted T cells, or PBMCs.

J lost 1 base, V lost 6 bases, and 7 bases had no gene match. The CDR3 contains 15 residues. Germline CDR1 and CDR2: SNHLY and FYNNEI. Authors' processing steps: Amplifying reference gene primers gave estimates of nucleated cell counts. Method: immunoSEQ multiplex PCR; TCRdb's copy keeps in-frame clones and lacks some. The DNA was the basis for D and trimming; V, J and clone size are from that table. The sample lists 90,000 to 150,000 clones, 85% to 90% occurring once. The receptor was isolated from a man between 70 and 80 years old with active or convalescent COVID-19. Material: peripheral blood. This chain joins TRBV2 and TRBJ2-5; 8 bases align to TRBD1. The DNA for the CDR3 is TGTGCCAGCAGGGCGAGGGACAGGAGCCAAGAGACCCAGTACTTC. It specifies CASRARDRSQETQYF. Based on the CDR3 plus reference TRBV2 and TRBJ2-5, the full variable domain is EPEVTQTPSHQVTQMGQEVILRCVPISNHLYFYWYRQILGQKVEFLVSFYNNEISEKSEIFDDQFSVERPDGSNFTLKIRSTKLEDSAMYFCASRARDRSQETQYFGPGTRLLVL.